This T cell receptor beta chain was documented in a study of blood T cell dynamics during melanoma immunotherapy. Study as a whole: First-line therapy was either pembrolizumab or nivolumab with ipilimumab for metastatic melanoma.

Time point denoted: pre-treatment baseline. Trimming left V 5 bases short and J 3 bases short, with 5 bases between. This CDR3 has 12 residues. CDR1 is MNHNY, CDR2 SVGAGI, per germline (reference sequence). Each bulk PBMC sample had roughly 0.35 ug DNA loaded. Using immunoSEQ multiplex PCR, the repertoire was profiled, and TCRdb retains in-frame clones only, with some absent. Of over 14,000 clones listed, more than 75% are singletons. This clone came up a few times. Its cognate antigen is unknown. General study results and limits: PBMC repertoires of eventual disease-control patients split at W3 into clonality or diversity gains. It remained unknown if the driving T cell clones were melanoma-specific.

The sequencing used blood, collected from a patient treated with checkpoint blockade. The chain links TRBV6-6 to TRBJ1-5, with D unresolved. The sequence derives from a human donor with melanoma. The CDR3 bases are TGTGCCAGCAGTGACCCCAATCAGCCCCAGCATTTT. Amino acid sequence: CASSDPNQPQHF.